Listed below are T cell receptor beta chains from one sample, sequenced in a study of cytomegalovirus exposure and HLA in healthy donors. The data were produced by immunoSEQ multiplex PCR, yet TCRdb's version contains in-frame clones alone and is incomplete. Seen here are approximately 220,000 clones, roughly four fifths observed once, and the top ten hold 1.4%. The sample was PBMCs. The receptors shown here come from a girl between 5 and 17 years old in good health and CMV-seronegative. The CDR3 runs from the conserved cysteine through the conserved F or W. Fields, in order: CDR3 length, V gene, clone size, J gene, D gene, CDR3 protein, CDR3 DNA. A D gene is named only where the DNA matches it firmly. Clone size is stated in some rows and not others, as once, few, many or a class when expanded.

13	TRBV5-6	-	TRBJ1-2	-	CASSRDRLYGYTF	TGTGCCAGCAGCCGCGACAGGCTGTATGGCTACACCTTC
16	TRBV6-5	-	TRBJ1-2	TRBD1	CASSYALSRQGKGYTF	TGTGCCAGCAGTTACGCCCTTAGTCGACAGGGGAAGGGCTACACCTTC
17	TRBV18	-	TRBJ2-5	-	CASSPWDSPTSQETQYF	TGTGCCAGCTCACCATGGGACAGCCCGACTAGCCAAGAGACCCAGTACTTC
17	TRBV4-2	-	TRBJ1-6	TRBD1	CASSQDNRGRDNSPLHF	TGTGCCAGCAGCCAAGATAACAGGGGAAGGGATAATTCACCCCTCCACTTT
16	TRBV7-8	-	TRBJ2-7	TRBD2	CASSFTSGLSSYEQYF	TGTGCCAGCAGCTTTACTAGCGGGCTAAGCTCCTACGAGCAGTACTTC
14	TRBV11-2	-	TRBJ2-7	-	CASSPIGLIYEQYF	TGTGCCAGCAGCCCTATCGGACTAATCTACGAGCAGTACTTC
13	TRBV5-1	few	TRBJ1-1	-	CASSHGANTEAFF	TGCGCCAGCAGCCATGGGGCGAACACTGAAGCTTTCTTT
14	TRBV7-8	-	TRBJ2-4	TRBD1	CASSSGTVKNIQYF	TGTGCCAGCAGCTCCGGGACAGTTAAAAACATTCAGTACTTC
11	TRBV6-5	-	TRBJ1-1	-	CASSYGPEAFF	TGTGCCAGCAGTTATGGGCCTGAAGCTTTCTTT
14	TRBV4-2	-	TRBJ1-2	-	CASSQERGLGGYTF	TGTGCCAGCAGCCAAGAACGGGGATTAGGCGGCTACACCTTC
13	TRBV7-9	-	TRBJ1-4	-	CASSWQGGEKLFF	TGTGCCAGCAGCTGGCAGGGCGGTGAAAAACTGTTTTTT
14	TRBV6-5	-	TRBJ2-7	TRBD1	CASSYGRQGSEQYF	TGTGCCAGCAGTTATGGCCGACAGGGTAGCGAGCAGTACTTC
13	TRBV28	-	TRBJ2-7	-	CASSLPSSYEQYF	TGTGCCAGCAGTTTACCTAGTAGCTACGAGCAGTACTTC
17	TRBV5-1	-	TRBJ2-7	TRBD2	CASSWGLAEGSSYEQYF	TGCGCCAGCAGCTGGGGACTAGCGGAGGGAAGCTCCTACGAGCAGTACTTC
15	TRBV19	once	TRBJ1-2	TRBD1	CASSIGQGANYGYTF	TGTGCCAGTAGTATCGGGCAGGGGGCTAACTATGGCTACACCTTC
14	TRBV6-6	-	TRBJ1-1	-	CASRGQGTNTEAFF	TGTGCCAGCAGAGGGCAGGGAACGAACACTGAAGCTTTCTTT
19	TRBV7-9	-	TRBJ2-1	TRBD1	CASSLALHRDRVKGDEQFF	TGTGCCAGCAGCTTAGCGCTCCACAGAGACAGGGTTAAGGGGGATGAGCAGTTCTTC
14	TRBV27	-	TRBJ1-2	-	CASRVEVRSRGYTF	TGTGCCAGCCGGGTGGAGGTAAGGTCGAGAGGCTACACCTTC
15	TRBV6-5	-	TRBJ2-1	-	CASTLDYRYANEQFF	TGTGCCAGCACCCTGGACTATAGATACGCCAATGAGCAGTTCTTC
15	TRBV19	few	TRBJ2-7	-	CASSIAAQVPYEQYF	TGTGCCAGTAGTATAGCTGCGCAGGTGCCCTACGAGCAGTACTTC
14	TRBV7-2	-	TRBJ1-1	-	CASSPRRMNTEAFF	TGTGCCAGCAGCCCACGCAGAATGAACACTGAAGCTTTCTTT
15	TRBV2	-	TRBJ2-6	-	CASSPSVSGANVLTF	TGTGCCAGCAGCCCCTCCGTCTCTGGGGCCAACGTCCTGACTTTC
12	TRBV9	-	TRBJ1-2	-	CASYGTHNGYTF	TGTGCCAGCTACGGGACACATAATGGCTACACCTTC
14	TRBV5-6	-	TRBJ2-7	TRBD1	CASSFGTGAYEQYF	TGTGCCAGCAGCTTCGGGACAGGAGCCTACGAGCAGTACTTC
15	TRBV5-1	-	TRBJ2-1	TRBD1	CASKNQQGVYNEQFF	TGCGCCAGTAAAAATCAACAGGGGGTCTACAATGAGCAGTTCTTC
18	TRBV14	-	TRBJ1-1	-	CASSPKGQGRPMNTEAFF	TGTGCCAGCAGCCCCAAAGGGCAGGGAAGACCCATGAACACTGAAGCTTTCTTT
16	TRBV9	-	TRBJ2-2	-	CASSLQTGLYTGELFF	TGTGCCAGCAGCCTTCAGACTGGACTGTACACCGGGGAGCTGTTTTTT
16	TRBV7-8	-	TRBJ1-1	-	CASSLGWGGTHTEAFF	TGTGCCAGCAGCTTAGGATGGGGAGGGACCCACACTGAAGCTTTCTTT
17	TRBV9	-	TRBJ1-2	-	CASSVAPTNSGWVFYTF	TGTGCCAGCAGCGTAGCTCCCACTAACTCCGGTTGGGTATTCTACACCTTC
16	TRBV7-8	-	TRBJ1-5	-	CASRKGGGIGNQPQHF	TGTGCCAGCAGAAAGGGAGGGGGGATCGGCAATCAGCCCCAGCATTTT
12	TRBV6-6	-	TRBJ1-3	-	CASSYVGDTIYF	TGTGCCAGCAGTTACGTAGGAGACACCATATATTTT
14	TRBV7-9	-	TRBJ2-7	-	CASSVTGPSYEQYF	TGTGCCAGCAGCGTCACCGGTCCCTCCTACGAGCAGTACTTC
15	TRBV28	-	TRBJ1-5	TRBD1	CASSLGDRARQPQHF	TGTGCCAGCAGTTTAGGAGACAGGGCTCGGCAGCCCCAGCATTTT
10	TRBV7-9	-	TRBJ2-5	-	CASGGETQYF	TGTGCCAGCGGCGGAGAGACCCAGTACTTC
16	TRBV5-1	-	TRBJ2-1	TRBD2	CASSLGGTSGIDEQFF	TGCGCCAGCAGCTTGGGCGGGACTAGCGGGATCGATGAGCAGTTCTTC
15	TRBV19	few	TRBJ1-1	-	CASSIGQKQNTEAFF	TGTGCCAGTAGTATAGGGCAGAAACAGAACACTGAAGCTTTCTTT
15	TRBV5-5	-	TRBJ1-3	-	CASSLDPLSGNTIYF	TGTGCCAGCAGCTTGGATCCCCTCTCTGGAAACACCATATATTTT
14	TRBV7-9	-	TRBJ1-5	-	CASSGGGEGQPQHF	TGTGCCAGCAGCGGGGGGGGTGAGGGGCAGCCCCAGCATTTT
17	TRBV25-1	once	TRBJ1-1	TRBD1	CASSESGTGAYDTEAFF	TGTGCCAGCAGTGAATCCGGGACAGGGGCTTATGACACTGAAGCTTTCTTT
15	TRBV7-2	-	TRBJ1-1	-	CASTLRRRGYTEAFF	TGTGCCAGCACCTTAAGGAGAAGGGGGTACACTGAAGCTTTCTTT
15	TRBV6-1	-	TRBJ2-2	-	CASSAQGSFPGELFF	TGTGCCAGCAGTGCTCAGGGGTCTTTTCCCGGGGAGCTGTTTTTT
16	TRBV5-6	-	TRBJ2-5	TRBD2	CASSLGLAGVQETQYF	TGTGCCAGCAGCTTGGGACTAGCGGGAGTACAAGAGACCCAGTACTTC
17	TRBV5-1	-	TRBJ2-7	TRBD2	CASSSTITSGKSYEQYF	TGCGCCAGCAGCTCGACTATCACTAGCGGGAAATCCTACGAGCAGTACTTC
13	TRBV7-2	-	TRBJ2-1	TRBD1	CASSFSSTGEQFF	TGTGCCAGCAGCTTCTCCTCGACAGGGGAGCAGTTCTTC
13	TRBV6-1	-	TRBJ2-7	TRBD1	CASSENNRGEQYF	TGTGCCAGCAGTGAGAATAACAGGGGCGAGCAGTACTTC
15	TRBV7-6	-	TRBJ1-1	TRBD1	CASSRRTGMLTEAFF	TGTGCCAGCAGCAGGAGGACAGGGATGCTCACTGAAGCTTTCTTT
15	TRBV5-3	-	TRBJ1-5	-	CARSPMRDSNQPQHF	TGTGCCAGAAGCCCTATGAGGGATAGCAATCAGCCCCAGCATTTT
13	TRBV7-9	-	TRBJ1-2	-	CASSLASGGGYTF	TGTGCCAGCAGCTTAGCTTCTGGGGGGGGCTACACCTTC
14	TRBV5-1	-	TRBJ1-2	-	CASTPKVPGYGYTF	TGCGCCAGCACCCCAAAAGTACCGGGATATGGCTACACCTTC
16	TRBV14	-	TRBJ1-2	-	CASSPLPGVPSYGYTF	TGTGCCAGCAGCCCGTTGCCAGGGGTCCCTTCCTATGGCTACACCTTC
16	TRBV5-1	once	TRBJ1-3	-	CASSLSGGSSGNTIYF	TGCGCCAGCAGCTTGTCGGGGGGCAGCTCTGGAAACACCATATATTTT
15	TRBV4-2	-	TRBJ2-7	TRBD2	CASSQQTSGRYEQYF	TGTGCCAGCAGCCAACAGACTAGCGGGAGGTACGAGCAGTACTTC
16	TRBV4-2	-	TRBJ1-2	-	CASSQLNGQRFDGYTF	TGTGCCAGCAGCCAACTAAATGGACAGAGGTTCGATGGCTACACCTTC
14	TRBV6-1	-	TRBJ1-2	TRBD1	CASSERQGNYGYTF	TGTGCCAGCAGTGAGAGACAGGGAAACTATGGCTACACCTTC
17	TRBV9	few	TRBJ1-2	TRBD1	CASSVGDRVGDNYGYTF	TGTGCCAGCAGCGTGGGGGACAGGGTGGGAGACAACTATGGCTACACCTTC
18	TRBV19	-	TRBJ2-6	TRBD2	CASSIGIAGYSGANVLTF	TGTGCCAGTAGTATAGGGATAGCGGGCTACTCTGGGGCCAACGTCCTGACTTTC
15	TRBV29-1	once	TRBJ1-1	-	CSVSNPGHWNTEAFF	TGCAGCGTTTCCAATCCGGGACACTGGAACACTGAAGCTTTCTTT
14	TRBV15	-	TRBJ2-1	-	CATSRAETYNEQFF	TGTGCCACCAGCAGAGCGGAGACCTACAATGAGCAGTTCTTC
16	TRBV7-3	-	TRBJ2-1	-	CASSLRRESSYNEQFF	TGTGCCAGCAGCTTACGTCGCGAGAGCTCCTACAATGAGCAGTTCTTC
15	TRBV7-2	-	TRBJ1-5	-	CASSLERGKNEPQHF	TGTGCCAGCAGCTTAGAGCGGGGCAAAAATGAGCCCCAGCATTTT